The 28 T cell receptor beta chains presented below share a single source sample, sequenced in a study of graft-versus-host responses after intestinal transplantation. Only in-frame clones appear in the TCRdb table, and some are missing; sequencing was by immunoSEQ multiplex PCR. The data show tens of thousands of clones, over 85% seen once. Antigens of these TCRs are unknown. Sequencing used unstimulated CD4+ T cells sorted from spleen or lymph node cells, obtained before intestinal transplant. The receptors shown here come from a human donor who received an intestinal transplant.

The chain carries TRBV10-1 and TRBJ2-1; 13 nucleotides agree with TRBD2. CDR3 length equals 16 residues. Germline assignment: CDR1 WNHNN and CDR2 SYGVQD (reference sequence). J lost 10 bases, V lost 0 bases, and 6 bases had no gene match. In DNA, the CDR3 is TGCGCCAGCAGTGAGTCGAGACTAGCGGGAGGTCCCGAGCAGTTCTTC. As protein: CASSESRLAGGPEQFF.

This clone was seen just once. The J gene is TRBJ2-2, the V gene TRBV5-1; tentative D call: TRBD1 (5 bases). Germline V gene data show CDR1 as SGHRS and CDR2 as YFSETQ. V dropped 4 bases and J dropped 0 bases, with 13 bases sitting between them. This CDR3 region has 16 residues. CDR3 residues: CASSRQTVANTGELFF. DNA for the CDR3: TGCGCCAGCAGCCGACAGACGGTCGCGAACACCGGGGAGCTGTTTTTT.

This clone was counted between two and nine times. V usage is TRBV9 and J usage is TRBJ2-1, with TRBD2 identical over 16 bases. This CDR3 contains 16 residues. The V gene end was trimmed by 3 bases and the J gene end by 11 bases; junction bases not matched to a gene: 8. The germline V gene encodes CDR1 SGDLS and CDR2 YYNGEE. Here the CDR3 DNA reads TGTGCCAGCAGCGCTGCCGGGACTAGCGGGAGGGGACAGCAGTTCTTC. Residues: CASSAAGTSGRGQQFF.

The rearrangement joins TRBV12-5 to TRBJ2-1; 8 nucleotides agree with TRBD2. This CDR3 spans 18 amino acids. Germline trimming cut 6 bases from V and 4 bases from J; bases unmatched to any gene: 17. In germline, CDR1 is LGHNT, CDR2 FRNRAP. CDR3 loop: CASGLSSGSNWAYNEQFF. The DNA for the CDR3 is TGTGCTAGTGGCTTAAGCAGCGGGAGTAATTGGGCATACAATGAGCAGTTCTTC.

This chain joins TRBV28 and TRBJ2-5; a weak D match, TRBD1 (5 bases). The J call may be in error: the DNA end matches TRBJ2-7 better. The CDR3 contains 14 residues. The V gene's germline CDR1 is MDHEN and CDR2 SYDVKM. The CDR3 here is CASSLVGRAYEQYF. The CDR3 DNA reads TGTGCCAGCAGTTTAGTGGGCAGGGCGTACGAGCAGTACTTC.

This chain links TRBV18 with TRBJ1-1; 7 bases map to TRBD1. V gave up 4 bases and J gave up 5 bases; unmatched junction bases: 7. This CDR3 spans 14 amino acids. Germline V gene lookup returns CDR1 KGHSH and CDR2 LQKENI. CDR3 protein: CASSRQGVETEAFF. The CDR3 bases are TGTGCCAGCTCACGTCAGGGGGTTGAGACTGAAGCTTTCTTT. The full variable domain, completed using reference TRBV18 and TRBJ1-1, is NAGVMQNPRHLVRRRGQEARLRCSPMKGHSHVYWYRQLPEEGLKFMVYLQKENIIDESGMPKERFSAEFPKEGPSILRIQQVVRGDSAAYFCASSRQGVETEAFFGQGTRLTVV.

This CDR3 reads CASSPRTSGVSYEQYF. The CDR3 DNA follows: TGTGCCAGCTCACCCCGGACTAGCGGGGTCTCCTACGAGCAGTACTTC. The chain carries TRBV18 and TRBJ2-7, with 12 bases that match TRBD2. This CDR3 is built from 16 residues. The V gene's germline CDR1 is KGHSH and CDR2 LQKENI. Trimming cost V 3 bases and J 0 bases; bases outside gene matches: 3.

CDR3 sequence reads: CSEGAEAFF. The CDR3 DNA reads as TGCAGCGAGGGGGCTGAAGCTTTCTTT. The chain links TRBV29-1 to TRBJ1-1, with D perhaps TRBD1 (6 bases). The CDR3 contains 9 residues. Trimming cost V 7 bases and J 6 bases, with 6 bases left between them. Per the germline V gene, CDR1 is SQVTM and CDR2 is ANQGSEA.

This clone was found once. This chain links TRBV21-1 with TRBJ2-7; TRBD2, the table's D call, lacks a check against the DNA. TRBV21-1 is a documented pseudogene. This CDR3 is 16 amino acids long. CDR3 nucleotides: TGTGCCAGCAACTATGGACTAGCGGAGCTCTCCTACGAGCAGTACTTC. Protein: CASNYGLAELSYEQYF.

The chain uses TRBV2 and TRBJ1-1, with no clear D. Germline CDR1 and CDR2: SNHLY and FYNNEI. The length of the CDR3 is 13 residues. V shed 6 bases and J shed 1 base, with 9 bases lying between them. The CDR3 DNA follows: TGTGCCAGCAGAACAGAGGCGAACACTGAAGCTTTCTTT. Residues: CASRTEANTEAFF.

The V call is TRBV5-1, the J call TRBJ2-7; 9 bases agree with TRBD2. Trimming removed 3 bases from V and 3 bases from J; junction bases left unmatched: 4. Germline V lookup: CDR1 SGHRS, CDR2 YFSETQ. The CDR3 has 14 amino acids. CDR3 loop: CASSSLAGFYEQYF. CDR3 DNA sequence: TGCGCCAGCAGCTCCCTAGCGGGGTTCTACGAGCAGTACTTC.

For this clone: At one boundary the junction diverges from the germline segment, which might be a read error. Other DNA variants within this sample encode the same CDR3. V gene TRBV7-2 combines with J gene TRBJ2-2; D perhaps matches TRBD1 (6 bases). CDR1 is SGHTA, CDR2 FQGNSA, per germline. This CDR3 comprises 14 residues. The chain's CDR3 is CASSLGQAIGELFF. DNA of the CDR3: TGTGCCAGCAGCTTAGGACAGGCGATCGGGGAGCTGTTCTTT.

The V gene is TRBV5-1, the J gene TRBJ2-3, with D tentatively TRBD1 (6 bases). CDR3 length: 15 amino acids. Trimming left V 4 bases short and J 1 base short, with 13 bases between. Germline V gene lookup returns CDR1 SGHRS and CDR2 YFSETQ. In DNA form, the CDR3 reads TGCGCCAGCAGCCTAAACAGGGTAGGCACAGATACGCAGTATTTT. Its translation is CASSLNRVGTDTQYF.

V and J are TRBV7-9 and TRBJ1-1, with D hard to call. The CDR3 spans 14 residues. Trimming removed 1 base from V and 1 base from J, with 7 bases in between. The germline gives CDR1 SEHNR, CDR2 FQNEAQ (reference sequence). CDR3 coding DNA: TGTGCCAGCAGCTTAGAAATCGAGAACACTGAAGCTTTCTTT. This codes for CASSLEIENTEAFF.

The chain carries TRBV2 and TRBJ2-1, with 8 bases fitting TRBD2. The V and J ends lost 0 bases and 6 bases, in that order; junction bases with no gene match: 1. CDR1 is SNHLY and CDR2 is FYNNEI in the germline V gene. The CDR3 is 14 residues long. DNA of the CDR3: TGTGCCAGCAGTGAAGCAGGGACTAGCAATGAGCAGTTCTTC. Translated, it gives CASSEAGTSNEQFF. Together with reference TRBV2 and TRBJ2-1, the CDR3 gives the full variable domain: EPEVTQTPSHQVTQMGQEVILRCVPISNHLYFYWYRQILGQKVEFLVSFYNNEISEKSEIFDDQFSVERPDGSNFTLKIRSTKLEDSAMYFCASSEAGTSNEQFFGPGTRLTVL.

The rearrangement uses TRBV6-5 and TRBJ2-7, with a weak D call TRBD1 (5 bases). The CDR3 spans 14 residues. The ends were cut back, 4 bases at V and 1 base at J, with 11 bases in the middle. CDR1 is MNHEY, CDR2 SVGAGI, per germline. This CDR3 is CASSFDRISYEQYF. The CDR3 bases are TGTGCCAGCAGTTTCGACAGAATATCCTACGAGCAGTACTTC.

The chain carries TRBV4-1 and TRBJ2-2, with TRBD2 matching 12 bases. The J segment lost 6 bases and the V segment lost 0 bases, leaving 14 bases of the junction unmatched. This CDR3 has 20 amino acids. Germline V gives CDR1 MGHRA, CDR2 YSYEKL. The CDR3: CASSQESWLAGGGYPGELFF. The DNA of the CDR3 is TGCGCCAGCAGCCAAGAGAGCTGGCTAGCGGGAGGGGGTTACCCCGGGGAGCTGTTTTTT.

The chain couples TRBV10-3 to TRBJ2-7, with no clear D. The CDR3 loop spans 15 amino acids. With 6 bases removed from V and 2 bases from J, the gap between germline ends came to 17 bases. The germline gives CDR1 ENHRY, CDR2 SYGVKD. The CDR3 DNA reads TGTGCCATCAGATTTGCAGATTCGAGCGCCTACGAGCAGTACTTC. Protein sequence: CAIRFADSSAYEQYF.

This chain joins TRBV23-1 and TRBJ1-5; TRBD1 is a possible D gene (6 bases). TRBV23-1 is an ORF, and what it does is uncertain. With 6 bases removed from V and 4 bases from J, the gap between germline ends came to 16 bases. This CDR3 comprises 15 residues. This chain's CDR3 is CASRPTGQINQPQHF. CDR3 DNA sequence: TGCGCCAGCAGGCCAACCGGACAGATTAATCAGCCCCAGCATTTT.

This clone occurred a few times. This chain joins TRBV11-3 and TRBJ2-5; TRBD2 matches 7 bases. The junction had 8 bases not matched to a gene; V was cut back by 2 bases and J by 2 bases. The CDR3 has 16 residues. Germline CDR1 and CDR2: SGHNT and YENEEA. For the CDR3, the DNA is TGTGCCAGCAGCTTACATGGCGGGAGTAATCAAGAGACCCAGTACTTC. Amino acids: CASSLHGGSNQETQYF. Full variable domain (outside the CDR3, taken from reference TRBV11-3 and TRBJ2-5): EAGVVQSPRYKIIEKKQPVAFWCNPISGHNTLYWYLQNLGQGPELLIRYENEEAVDDSQLPKDRFSAERLKGVDSTLKIQPAELGDSAVYLCASSLHGGSNQETQYFGPGTRLLVL.

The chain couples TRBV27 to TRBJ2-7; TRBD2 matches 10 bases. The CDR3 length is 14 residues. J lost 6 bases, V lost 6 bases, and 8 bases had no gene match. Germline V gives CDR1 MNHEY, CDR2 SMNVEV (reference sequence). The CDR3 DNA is TGTGCCAGCAGAGCGGGAGGGCCAAGGAGCGAGCAGTACTTC. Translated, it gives CASRAGGPRSEQYF.

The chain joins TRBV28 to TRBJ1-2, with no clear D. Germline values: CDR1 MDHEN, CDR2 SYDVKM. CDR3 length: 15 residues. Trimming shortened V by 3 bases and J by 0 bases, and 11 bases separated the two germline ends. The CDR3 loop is CASSLLDSPNYGYTF. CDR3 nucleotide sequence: TGTGCCAGCAGTTTGTTGGATTCCCCTAACTATGGCTACACCTTC.

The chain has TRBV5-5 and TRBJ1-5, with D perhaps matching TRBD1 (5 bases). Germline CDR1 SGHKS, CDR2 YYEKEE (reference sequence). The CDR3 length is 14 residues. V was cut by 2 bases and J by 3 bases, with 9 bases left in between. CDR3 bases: TGTGCCAGCAGCTTCGGCAGGGACAATCAGCCCCAGCATTTT. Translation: CASSFGRDNQPQHF. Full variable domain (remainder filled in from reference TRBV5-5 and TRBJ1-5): DAGVTQSPTHLIKTRGQQVTLRCSPISGHKSVSWYQQVLGQGPQFIFQYYEKEERGRGNFPDRFSARQFPNYSSELNVNALLLGDSALYLCASSFGRDNQPQHFGDGTRLSIL.

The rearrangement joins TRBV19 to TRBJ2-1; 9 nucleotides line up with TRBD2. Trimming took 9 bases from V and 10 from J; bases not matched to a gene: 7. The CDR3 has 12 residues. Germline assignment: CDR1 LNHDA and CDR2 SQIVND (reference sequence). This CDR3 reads CASMWAGGEQFF. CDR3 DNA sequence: TGTGCCAGCATGTGGGCGGGAGGGGAGCAGTTCTTC. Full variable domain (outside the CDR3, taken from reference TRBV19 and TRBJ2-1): DGGITQSPKYLFRKEGQNVTLSCEQNLNHDAMYWYRQDPGQGLRLIYYSQIVNDFQKGDIAEGYSVSREKKESFPLTVTSAQKNPTAFYLCASMWAGGEQFFGPGTRLTVL.

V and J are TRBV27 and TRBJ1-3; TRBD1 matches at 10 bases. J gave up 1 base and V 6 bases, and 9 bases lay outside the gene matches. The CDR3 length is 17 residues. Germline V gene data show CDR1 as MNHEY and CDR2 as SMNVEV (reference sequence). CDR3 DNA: TGTGCCAGCAGGTTACTCTTGGGACAGGGGTCTGGAAACACCATATATTTT. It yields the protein CASRLLLGQGSGNTIYF.

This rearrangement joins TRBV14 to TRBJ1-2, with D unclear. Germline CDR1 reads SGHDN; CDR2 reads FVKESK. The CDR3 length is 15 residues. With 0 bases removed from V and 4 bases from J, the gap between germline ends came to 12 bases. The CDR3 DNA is TGTGCCAGCAGCCAAGAGCACCGGGTACTCTATGGCTACACCTTC. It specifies CASSQEHRVLYGYTF.

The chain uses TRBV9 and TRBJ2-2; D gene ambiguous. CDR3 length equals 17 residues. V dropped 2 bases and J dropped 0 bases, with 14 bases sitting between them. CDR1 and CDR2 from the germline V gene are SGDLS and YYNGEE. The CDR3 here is CASSVSSLFANTGELFF. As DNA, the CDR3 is TGTGCCAGCAGCGTGTCCTCACTGTTCGCGAACACCGGGGAGCTGTTTTTT.

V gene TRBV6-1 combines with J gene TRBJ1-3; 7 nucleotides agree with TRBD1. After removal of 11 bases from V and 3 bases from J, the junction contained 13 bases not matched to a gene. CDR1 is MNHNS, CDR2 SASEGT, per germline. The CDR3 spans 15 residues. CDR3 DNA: TGTGCCGGACGACAGGGCCCCAAGAGTGGAAACACCATATATTTT. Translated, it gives CAGRQGPKSGNTIYF.